This T cell receptor (beta chain) was sequenced in a study of cytomegalovirus exposure and HLA in healthy donors. V lost 4 bases to trimming and J lost 2 bases; unmatched junction nucleotides: 6. This CDR3 has 15 residues. The germline CDR1 and CDR2 sequences are SGHRS and YFSETQ. The PCR employed 60 Vbeta primers together with 13 Jbeta primers. The assay was immunoSEQ multiplex PCR, and TCRdb's table has in-frame clones only and misses some. The sample lists 150,000 or so clones; approximately 72% were seen once. About this clone: Its specificity is not known.

Overall study findings and caveats: A later analysis linked a missense variant in DCLRE1C to the trimming of TCR beta V and J genes.

The TCR originated in a human donor in good health. Sequenced material: PBMCs. The chain is built from TRBV5-1 and TRBJ2-5; 9 bases are a match to TRBD2. CDR3 DNA sequence: TGCGCCAGCAGCCCTGCGGGGGGGCGGCAAGAGACCCAGTACTTC. It is translated as CASSPAGGRQETQYF. The complete variable domain, with remaining parts taken from reference TRBV5-1 and TRBJ2-5, reads KAGVTQTPRYLIKTRGQQVTLSCSPISGHRSVSWYQQTPGQGLQFLFEYFSETQRNKGNFPGRFSGRQFSNSRSEMNVSTLELGDSALYLCASSPAGGRQETQYFGPGTRLLVL.